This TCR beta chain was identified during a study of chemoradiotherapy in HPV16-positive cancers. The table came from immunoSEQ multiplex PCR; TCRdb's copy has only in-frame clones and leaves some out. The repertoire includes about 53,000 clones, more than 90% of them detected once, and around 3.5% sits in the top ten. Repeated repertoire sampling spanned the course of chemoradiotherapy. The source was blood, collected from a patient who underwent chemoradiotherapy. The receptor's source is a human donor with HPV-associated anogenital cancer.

CDR3 in amino acids: CASQDRGNTEAFF. The CDR3 DNA is TGTGCCAGCCAGGACAGGGGGAACACTGAAGCTTTCTTT. The chain combines TRBV18 with TRBJ1-1; 9 bases map to TRBD1. Germline V lookup: CDR1 KGHSH, CDR2 LQKENI. With 8 bases clipped from V and 1 base from J, the junction kept 2 bases outside the gene matches. The CDR3 consists of 13 residues.